The rows below give T cell receptor beta chains drawn from one sample of a study of cytomegalovirus exposure and HLA in healthy donors. TCRdb keeps only in-frame clones here, not all; method: immunoSEQ multiplex PCR. The sample lists fewer than 200,000 clones; 70% to 80% were seen once. Sequencing was performed on PBMCs. These receptors originate from a woman aged 40 to 55 in good health and CMV-seronegative. Both conserved end residues are part of each CDR3. Fields, in order: D gene, clone size, V gene, J gene, CDR3 DNA, CDR3 protein. The D gene is left open where the match is weak. For some rows the clone size is stated as once, few or many, or as a class when expanded; others skip it.

.,.,TRBV5-1,TRBJ2-3,TGCGCCAGCAGCTTTAGCCTCGGCGGAGATACGCAGTATTTT,CASSFSLGGDTQYF
TRBD1,few,TRBV29-1,TRBJ1-5,TGCAGCGTTGGGGACAGGGTGGGTCCCCAGCATTTT,CSVGDRVGPQHF
.,.,TRBV7-4,TRBJ1-2,TGTGCCAGCAGCACCCTCGTTGGAGGGATATATGGCTACACCTTC,CASSTLVGGIYGYTF
.,.,TRBV2,TRBJ2-5,TGTGCCAGCAGCACAGGCAGGGCGGAGACCCAGTACTTC,CASSTGRAETQYF
TRBD2,.,TRBV2,TRBJ2-7,TGTGCCAGCCATCGGAGCGGGGTCTACGAGCAGTACTTC,CASHRSGVYEQYF
TRBD1,few,TRBV6-1,TRBJ1-1,TGTGCCAGCAGTTTACAGGGGATGAACACTGAAGCTTTCTTT,CASSLQGMNTEAFF
TRBD2,.,TRBV10-2,TRBJ2-1,TGCGCCAGCAGTGGAGCGGGGCGTTACAATGAGCAGTTCTTC,CASSGAGRYNEQFF
.,once,TRBV7-9,TRBJ1-3,TGTGCCAGCAGCCCCCCAGGCTTCTCTGGAAACACCATATATTTT,CASSPPGFSGNTIYF
TRBD2,.,TRBV2,TRBJ2-7,TGTGCCAGCAGTGAGCGGGGGAGACGGCAGTACTTC,CASSERGRRQYF
TRBD1,.,TRBV19,TRBJ1-5,TGTGCCAGTAGTATCCTGGACAGGGGGTCCCGACAGCCCCAGCATTTT,CASSILDRGSRQPQHF
TRBD1,.,TRBV18,TRBJ2-3,TGTGCCAGCTCACTGAGGACAGGGGGCACAGATACGCAGTATTTT,CASSLRTGGTDTQYF
.,.,TRBV25-1,TRBJ2-7,TGTGCCAGCGGTGGAGGCGAGCAGTACTTC,CASGGGEQYF
TRBD2,.,TRBV6-5,TRBJ2-1,TGTGCCAGCAGTTACTCAGGACTAGCGGGGAAGGGCTGGTTCTTC,CASSYSGLAGKGWFF
TRBD1,.,TRBV6-6,TRBJ2-7,TGTGCCAGCAGTTACTCGAAGGGACAGGGTGACCACGAGCAGTACTTC,CASSYSKGQGDHEQYF
.,.,TRBV10-3,TRBJ1-5,TGTGCCATCAGTGAGTCGGGGGGAGCCGGCAATCAGCCCCAGCATTTT,CAISESGGAGNQPQHF
.,.,TRBV5-4,TRBJ2-4,TGTGCCAGCAGCTTGGAGGGGGGGCGTGGAAACATTCAGTACTTC,CASSLEGGRGNIQYF
.,.,TRBV6-5,TRBJ1-2,TGTGCCAGCAGGGAGTCGGGACTGCCCAATGGCTACACCTTC,CASRESGLPNGYTF
.,.,TRBV4-1,TRBJ2-7,TGCGCCAGCAGCCCCAGCGAGGGTACAACCTACGAGCAGTACTTC,CASSPSEGTTYEQYF
.,.,TRBV7-8,TRBJ1-5,TGTGCCAGCAGCTCCCCCAGCATACGGACAGATAGCAATCAGCCCCAGCATTTT,CASSSPSIRTDSNQPQHF
TRBD1,.,TRBV19,TRBJ2-2,TGTGCCAGTATGGTGGGGACAGCGAACACCGGGGAGCTGTTTTTT,CASMVGTANTGELFF
TRBD1,.,TRBV27,TRBJ1-1,TGTGCCAGCAGACCGGGTACAGGGGTTACTGAAGCTTTCTTT,CASRPGTGVTEAFF
.,few,TRBV2,TRBJ1-2,TGTGCCAGCAGCCAGACAGAGAACTATGGCTACACCTTC,CASSQTENYGYTF
.,few,TRBV6-5,TRBJ1-1,TGTGCCAGCAGTCTGACAGCAGGAAACACTGAAGCTTTCTTT,CASSLTAGNTEAFF
.,.,TRBV11-3,TRBJ1-1,TGTGCCAGCAGCTTGGGAGGTAGGAACACTGAAGCTTTCTTT,CASSLGGRNTEAFF
.,.,TRBV5-1,TRBJ1-2,TGCGCCAGCAGCTTGGAAACATATGGCTACACCTTC,CASSLETYGYTF
TRBD1,.,TRBV5-1,TRBJ2-7,TGCGCCAGCAGCCTCGGACAGGGTTGGGAGCAGTACTTC,CASSLGQGWEQYF
TRBD2,.,TRBV10-3,TRBJ2-1,TGTGCCATCAAGGGCGAGCGGGAATACAATGAGCAGTTCTTC,CAIKGEREYNEQFF
TRBD1,.,TRBV2,TRBJ1-3,TGTGCCAGCAGCGTCGGGACAGGGGGGTTCTCTGGAAACACCATATATTTT,CASSVGTGGFSGNTIYF
TRBD2,.,TRBV7-2,TRBJ2-3,TGTGCCAGCAGCTTAGCGCCGGCTAGCGGGTACACAGATACGCAGTATTTT,CASSLAPASGYTDTQYF
.,.,TRBV4-2,TRBJ1-1,TGTGCCAGCAGCCAAGATATCAGGGTTCCTGAAGCTTTCTTT,CASSQDIRVPEAFF
TRBD1,.,TRBV4-3,TRBJ2-7,TGCGCCAGCAGCCAAGCCGGGACAGGGGGCTCGTACGAGCAGTACTTC,CASSQAGTGGSYEQYF
TRBD2,.,TRBV2,TRBJ2-3,TGTGCCAGCACAGACGGCGGGGGGAGCACAGATACGCAGTATTTT,CASTDGGGSTDTQYF
.,.,TRBV29-1,TRBJ2-5,TGCAGCGTTGTGGGCGAGACCCAGTACTTC,CSVVGETQYF
TRBD1,.,TRBV5-6,TRBJ1-1,TGTGCCAGCAGCTTGGGGGACAGGGGGGGATTCTTT,CASSLGDRGGFF
.,medium-sized,TRBV9,TRBJ1-1,TGTGCCAGCAGCGACACGAACACTGAAGCTTTCTTT,CASSDTNTEAFF
.,.,TRBV5-4,TRBJ1-1,TGTGCCAGCAGCTTGGTTATGAACACTGAAGCTTTCTTT,CASSLVMNTEAFF
TRBD1,.,TRBV19,TRBJ1-5,TGTGCCAGTAGGGTAACAGGGGGCGGTCAGCCCCAGCATTTT,CASRVTGGGQPQHF
.,.,TRBV7-8,TRBJ2-1,TGTGCCAGCAGCTACACCCAACGAGGAGGGGTAGCGACCCGGCGGCAGCAGTTCTTC,CASSYTQRGGVATRRQQFF
.,.,TRBV5-1,TRBJ1-4,TGCGCCAGCAGCTTCGGGGGGATTAATGAAAAACTGTTTTTT,CASSFGGINEKLFF
.,few,TRBV5-5,TRBJ1-3,TGTGCCAGCAGCTCGCGAGGGAACACCATATATTTT,CASSSRGNTIYF
TRBD1,few,TRBV5-1,TRBJ2-7,TGCGCCAGCAGCCGGACAGGGGTGCCGAGATCGGACTACGAGCAGTACTTC,CASSRTGVPRSDYEQYF
TRBD1,.,TRBV9,TRBJ1-1,TGTGCCAGCAGCGCCGCTTCGGTCGGGACAGTCGCTTTCTTT,CASSAASVGTVAFF